This T cell receptor (beta chain) was sequenced for a study of memory CD8 T cells in hepatitis C reinfection (dated by TCRdb to about 2017). Broadly, across the study: A few donors spontaneously resolved two consecutive HCV infections, while two donors cleared a primary infection but became chronically infected after reinfection. In the reinfection study, participants who had resolved a prior HCV infection were followed every 3 months. An HCV reinfection was defined as a positive HCV RNA test that came after two negative tests taken at least 60 days apart. Across an HCV reinfection episode in 4 to 6 donors, the study followed the TCR beta repertoire of virus-specific CD8 T cells over time. Between the late 2000s and the early 2010s, 5 or 6 reinfection cases with stored pre-reinfection samples were identified. Samples from before reinfection were taken anywhere from 55 to 20 weeks prior to reinfection being detected. Points the paper makes about the study in general: Because only five or six donors were included, definitive conclusions about public clonotypes linked to secondary clearance were beyond the reach of the study.

According to the germline V gene, CDR1 reads SGDLS and CDR2 reads YYNGEE. The germline V and J ends show losses of 0 bases and 5 bases respectively, and no gene match explains 6 bases of the junction. Including cysteine and phenylalanine, the CDR3 has 15 amino acids. Left in the record is the CDR3 DNA by itself, 45 bases read in frame from the first base. The time point label for this specimen denotes: pre-reinfection, 55 to 20 weeks before reinfection detection. The sorted cells were sequenced directly ex vivo, without any in vitro expansion ahead of TCR sequencing. The donors were people who inject drugs and were enrolled in Canada's Montreal Acute Hepatitis C Cohort Study (HEPCO). As controls, total naive CD8 T cells were sorted as viable CD3+ CD8+ CD45RO- cells from a couple of donors at all three reinfection time points. Before sorting, cryopreserved peripheral blood mononuclear cells were thawed and CD8 T cells were purified from those thawed cells. CD8 T cells were enriched by negative selection with the MACS CD8+ T cell Isolation Kit. Cells were sorted on a BD FACSAria II sorter using FACSDiva software, and FlowJo was used for data analysis.

As to this clone: It lacks a known antigen. Base qualities are not at hand, and no much larger clone is one base apart.

Libraries were prepared through the immunoSEQ multiplex PCR assay. Genomic DNA was pulled from the sorted cells, and the automated high-throughput method of Adaptive Biotechnologies was used to sequence the TCR beta V, D and J regions. A two-step, bias-controlled multiplex PCR was used to amplify the CDR3 regions. An Illumina instrument was used to sequence the amplified TCR beta libraries. In the original analysis: Demultiplexed reads were processed to reduce amplification and sequencing bias, and the IMGT database was used to assign CDR3 sequences to gene families. Repertoire data were analyzed with ImmunoSEQ software version 2.0. Out-of-frame sequences and sequences with stop codons in the CDR3 were removed from clonotype lists. Clonotypes with a frequency below 0.01% were excluded because such low-frequency clonotypes corresponded to less than one cell. Richness was calculated by dividing observed richness by the number of input cells, and evenness was calculated by dividing Shannon entropy by the log of observed richness. Simpson diversity and Morisita-Horn overlap indices were used to quantify repertoire diversity and similarity between time points. Each clonotype was placed into one of four groups: dominant (>1%), sub-dominant (0.5-0.99%), low abundance (0.1-0.49%) or lowest abundance (<0.1%). The germline index was obtained by subtracting total nucleotide additions from total CDR3 length and then dividing the result by total CDR3 length. This immuneACCESS table, as held by TCRdb, lists in-frame sequences with V and J called but not all clones. Of the missing ones, under half trace to an unresolved V gene in checked studies; the others have no known cause. V and J calls and clone size follow that table, whereas D and trimming were derived from the DNA. This sample is represented by over 45,000 clones; around nine tenths of them were singletons. The biggest ten clones account for around 1% of the sample.

The specimen was naive CD8+ T cells sorted from blood. This specimen's cell subset or site label, per the study, means: total naive CD8+CD45RO- T cells. The chain joins TRBV9 to TRBJ2-7; the junction holds 9 bases that match TRBD2. The receptor was isolated from a man younger than 30 with hepatitis C virus infection. Here is the DNA: TGTGCCAGCAGCGTAGCCGCGGGAGGGGGCAACGAGCAGTACTTC. Its protein reads: CASSVAAGGGNEQYF. This CDR3, with the reference TRBV9 and TRBJ2-7 proteins standing in past its ends, gives the full variable domain DSGVTQTPKHLITATGQRVTLRCSPRSGDLSVYWYQQSLDQGLQFLIQYYNGEERAKGNILERFSAQQFPDLHSELNLSSLELGDSALYFCASSVAAGGGNEQYFGPGTRLTVT.